These 10 T cell receptor beta chains came from one sample sequenced in a study of TIL therapy for anti-PD-1-resistant metastatic lung cancer. The libraries were made with immunoSEQ v3. Sequencing used immunoSEQ multiplex PCR; TCRdb keeps in-frame clones, though not all of them. The table has about 53,000 clones, over 70% seen once. Indicated time point: pre-treatment sample, taken before nivolumab and TIL therapy. This specimen was blood, taken at baseline. Receptors originate from a person between 25 and 79 years old with non-small cell lung cancer.

The V call is TRBV11-2, the J call TRBJ2-3, with D uncertain. Germline V CDR1 and CDR2: SGHAT, FQNNGV. V lost 3 bases and J 1 base, leaving 8 bases between the germline ends. This CDR3 is 14 amino acids long. CDR3 in DNA: TGTGCCAGCAGCTTTAACCCGGGCACAGATACGCAGTATTTT. As protein: CASSFNPGTDTQYF.

On this clone itself: The junction departs from the called germline gene at one end, perhaps through a read error. The chain is built from TRBV11-1 and TRBJ2-6; D may be TRBD2 (5 bases). This CDR3 contains 18 residues. Germline CDR1 reads SGHAT; CDR2 reads FQDESV (reference sequence). The CDR3 spells CASTLVAGSSSGANVLTF. CDR3 bases: TGTGCCAGCACCTTAGTTGCGGGCTCGAGCTCTGGGGCCAACGTCCTGACTTTC.

The CDR3 loop is CASSFRSRDREKLFF. CDR3 nucleotides: TGTGCCAGCAGCTTTCGGTCCCGGGACAGGGAAAAACTGTTTTTT. This chain uses TRBV5-6 with TRBJ1-4, with 8 positions matching TRBD1. Germline-derived CDR1 and CDR2 are SGHDT and YYEEEE. The CDR3 runs 15 residues. Trimming removed 2 bases from V and 8 bases from J; junction bases left unmatched: 8.

J is TRBJ2-2 and V is TRBV6-6; D gene uncertain. CDR1 and CDR2 (germline): MNHNY, SVGAGI (reference sequence). Trimming removed 8 bases from V and 5 bases from J, with 6 bases in between. CDR3 size: 11 residues. The CDR3 loop is CASEVTGELFF. The CDR3 bases are TGTGCCAGCGAAGTGACCGGGGAGCTGTTTTTT.

In its sample, this clone was seen once. The chain joins TRBV11-3 to TRBJ2-3, with D uncertain. Germline V gene sequence: CDR1 SGHNT, CDR2 YENEEA. V lost 6 bases and J lost 6, with 7 bases in between. There are 11 residues in the CDR3. As DNA, the CDR3 is TGTGCCAGCAGGGTAGGGGATACGCAGTATTTT. Encoded protein: CASRVGDTQYF.

V usage is TRBV13 and J usage is TRBJ2-7; D ambiguous. From germline, CDR1 is PRHDT and CDR2 FYEKMQ (reference sequence). This CDR3 has 15 amino acids. V was shortened by 2 bases and J by 1 base, with 12 bases between the two germline ends. The CDR3 loop reads CASSLKNDFSYEQYF. The CDR3 nucleotides are TGTGCCAGCAGCTTAAAAAATGACTTTTCCTACGAGCAGTACTTC.

This clone was observed once. The chain has TRBV11-3 and TRBJ2-3; the match to TRBD2 covers 8 bases. Germline loops: CDR1 SGHNT, CDR2 YENEEA. This CDR3 is built from 14 residues. The ends lost 6 bases at V and 6 bases at J; junction bases unmatched: 8. The CDR3 DNA is TGTGCCAGCAGTTTCGGGGGGGCGATGGATACGCAGTATTTT. Amino acid sequence: CASSFGGAMDTQYF. Supplemented by reference TRBV11-3 and TRBJ2-3, the full variable domain reads EAGVVQSPRYKIIEKKQPVAFWCNPISGHNTLYWYLQNLGQGPELLIRYENEEAVDDSQLPKDRFSAERLKGVDSTLKIQPAELGDSAVYLCASSFGGAMDTQYFGPGTRLTVL.

CDR3 residues: CASSFGTALEKLFF. The CDR3 coding sequence is TGTGCCAGCAGTTTTGGGACCGCTCTAGAAAAACTGTTTTTT. V gene TRBV28 combines with J gene TRBJ1-4; D is perhaps TRBD1 (5 bases). The germline CDR1 and CDR2 sequences are MDHEN and SYDVKM. The CDR3 spans 14 residues. V was pared by 3 bases and J by 8 bases, with 13 bases between.

V gene TRBV5-4 combines with J gene TRBJ1-1; D ambiguous. Trimming left V 4 bases short and J 6 bases short, with 7 bases between. This CDR3 has 11 amino acids. CDR1 SGHNT and CDR2 YYREEE come from the germline V gene (reference sequence). The chain's CDR3 is CASSEDPEAFF. The DNA for the CDR3 is TGTGCCAGCAGCGAGGACCCTGAAGCTTTCTTT.

The rearrangement links TRBV4-2 to TRBJ2-7; D remains ambiguous. Germline V gene sequence: CDR1 LGHNA, CDR2 YNFKEQ. The CDR3 is 15 residues long. V was clipped by 1 base and J by 0 bases, with 10 bases between them. CDR3 bases: TGTGCCAGCAGCCAAGTACGGACGAGCTCCTACGAGCAGTACTTC. It codes for CASSQVRTSSYEQYF.